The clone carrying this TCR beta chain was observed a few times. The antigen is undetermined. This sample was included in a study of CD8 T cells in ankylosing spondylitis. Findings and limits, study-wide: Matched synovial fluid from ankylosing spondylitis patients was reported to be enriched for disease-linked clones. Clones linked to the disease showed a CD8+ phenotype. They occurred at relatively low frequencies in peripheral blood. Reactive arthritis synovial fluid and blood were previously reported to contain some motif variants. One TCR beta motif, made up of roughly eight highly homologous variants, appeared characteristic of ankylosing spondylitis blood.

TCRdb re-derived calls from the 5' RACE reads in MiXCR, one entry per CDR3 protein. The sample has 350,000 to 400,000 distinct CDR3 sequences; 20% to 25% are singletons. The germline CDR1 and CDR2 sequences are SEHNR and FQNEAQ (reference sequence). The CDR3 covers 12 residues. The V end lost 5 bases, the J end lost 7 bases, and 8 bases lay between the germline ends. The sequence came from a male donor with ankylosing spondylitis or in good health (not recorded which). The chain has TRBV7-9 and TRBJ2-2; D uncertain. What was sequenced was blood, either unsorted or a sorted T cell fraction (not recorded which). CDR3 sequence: CASSRHFGELFF. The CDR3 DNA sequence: TGTGCCAGCAGCCGCCACTTCGGGGAGCTGTTTTTT.